These 32 T cell receptor beta chains were sequenced from one sample in a study of breast tumors, draining lymph nodes, adjacent tissues. One entry per CDR3 protein, called by TCRdb with MiXCR from the multiplex PCR reads. This table holds 150,000 to 200,000 distinct CDR3 sequences, roughly 31% found once. Breast cancer patients provided tissue from their axillary draining lymph nodes. What was sequenced was axillary lymph node tissue. The receptors here all came from a female donor with breast cancer. Some clones in this sample may be carry-over from other donors' samples.

This clonotype was detected ten times or more. The V call is TRBV6-5, the J call TRBJ1-6, with D perhaps matching TRBD1 (5 bases). V was trimmed by 6 bases and J by 17 bases, leaving 20 bases between them. From germline, CDR1 is MNHEY and CDR2 SVGAGI. The CDR3 is 13 residues long. The CDR3 sequence is CASSLGDQGAFHF. DNA for the CDR3: TGTGCCAGCAGCCTGGGGGACCAAGGAGCCTTCCACTTT.

The chain is built from TRBV18 and TRBJ2-1, with TRBD2 matching over 11 bases. This CDR3 has 16 residues. V trimming: 3 bases; J trimming: 5 bases; junction bases outside the gene matches: 6. CDR1 KGHSH and CDR2 LQKENI come from the germline V gene. The CDR3 here is CASSPLLAGGHNEQFF. CDR3 nucleotides: TGTGCCAGCTCACCTCTCCTAGCGGGAGGTCACAATGAGCAGTTCTTC.

The rearrangement uses TRBV29-1 and TRBJ1-4; 12 bases align to TRBD1. This CDR3 is 17 amino acids long. V shed 3 bases, J shed 7 bases, and the junction held 12 bases outside the gene matches. Germline-derived CDR1 and CDR2 are SQVTM and ANQGSEA. Here the CDR3 DNA reads TGCAGCGTTGATAGCGGGTACGGGACAGGGGGCAGTGAAAAACTGTTTTTT. This encodes CSVDSGYGTGGSEKLFF.

This clonotype was recorded at least ten times. V usage is TRBV5-1 and J usage is TRBJ2-7, with 7 bases lining up with TRBD1. CDR1 is SGHRS, CDR2 YFSETQ, per germline. With 5 bases clipped from V and 3 bases from J, the junction kept 8 bases outside the gene matches. This CDR3 contains 14 residues. For the CDR3, the DNA is TGCGCCAGCAGAACCGGGACAGCAAGCTACGAGCAGTACTTC. Translating it yields CASRTGTASYEQYF.

This sequence joins TRBV10-2 and TRBJ1-6, with D possibly TRBD1 on 5 matching bases. CDR3 size: 14 residues. Trimming took 7 bases from V and 8 from J, leaving 15 bases between them. Germline CDR1 reads WSHSY; CDR2 reads SAAADI. The DNA for the CDR3 is TGCGCCAGCACCACCACAGGACGAGATTCACCCCTCCACTTT. Its translation: CASTTTGRDSPLHF.

As for this clonotype: This may come from a read error, since a much larger clone is one base off. The CDR3 spells CAFDDRDNYGYTF. CDR3 DNA: TGTGCCTTCGACGACAGGGACAACTATGGCTACACCTTC. The V and J genes are TRBV30 and TRBJ1-2; 7 nucleotides agree with TRBD1. Germline V CDR1 and CDR2: GTSNPN, SVGIG (reference sequence). V lost 7 bases to trimming and J lost 2 bases; unmatched junction nucleotides: 7. The CDR3 has 13 residues.

This clonotype was found many times. One end of the junction is discordant with germline, which a read error may explain. The genes are TRBV6-5 and TRBJ1-4; no clear D. The CDR3 has 10 amino acids. Germline CDR1 and CDR2: MNHEY and SVGAGI. CDR3 loop: CASSYPYIPF. In DNA form, the CDR3 reads TGTGCCAGCAGTTACCCCTACATCCCTTTT.

A remark on this clonotype: This CDR3 fails to terminate in the conserved phenylalanine or tryptophan, so it likely reflects a read error. The limits of the CDR3 on the DNA are not certain, so only TCRdb's listed CDR3 is given. The chain couples TRBV9 to TRBJ2-1. Germline values: CDR1 SGDLS, CDR2 YYNGEE. Termini included, the CDR3 measures 8 amino acids. The chain's CDR3 is CASSVEVG.

This clonotype was observed many times. This chain joins TRBV6-5 and TRBJ2-5; D remains unclear. Germline V gene sequence: CDR1 MNHEY, CDR2 SVGAGI. This CDR3 has 15 residues. Trimming shortened V by 0 bases and J by 5 bases, and 13 bases separated the two germline ends. The CDR3 bases are TGTGCCAGCAGTTACTCCGGGTCCTTAAGGGAGACCCAGTACTTC. Protein product: CASSYSGSLRETQYF.

This clonotype was recorded many times. The genes are TRBV18 and TRBJ1-5, with TRBD1 as a possible D gene (5 bases). The V end lost 3 bases, the J end lost 3 bases, and 12 bases lay between the germline ends. Germline CDR1 and CDR2: KGHSH and LQKENI. This CDR3 region has 15 residues. CDR3 residues: CASSPDQGSNQPQHF. In nucleotides, the CDR3 is TGTGCCAGCTCACCGGATCAGGGATCCAATCAGCCCCAGCATTTT.

This clonotype was counted many times. The chain links TRBV2 to TRBJ2-5; TRBD2 is a possible D gene (6 bases). V lost 7 bases, J lost 0 bases, and 9 bases lay in between. This CDR3 is 13 amino acids long. The germline V gene has CDR1 SNHLY and CDR2 FYNNEI. CDR3 nucleotides: TGTGCCAGCACCCGGGACTACCAAGAGACCCAGTACTTC. As protein: CASTRDYQETQYF.

The table lists this clonotype with many counts. The chain recombines TRBV5-5 with TRBJ1-4; D is unresolved. The V and J ends lost 0 bases and 8 bases respectively, with 5 bases between them. The CDR3 is 12 residues long. From germline, CDR1 is SGHKS and CDR2 YYEKEE (reference sequence). The CDR3 DNA is TGTGCCAGCAGCTTGGTTGGCGAAAAACTGTTTTTT. Translating it yields CASSLVGEKLFF.

There are many counts of this clonotype. This chain connects TRBV7-9 to TRBJ2-1; 9 bases line up with TRBD1. This CDR3 contains 14 residues. V shed 8 bases and J 8 bases; nucleotides not matched to a gene: 10. The germline V gene encodes CDR1 SEHNR and CDR2 FQNEAQ (reference sequence). CDR3 sequence: CASHGGQGEYEQFF. In DNA form, the CDR3 reads TGTGCCAGCCATGGGGGACAGGGTGAATATGAGCAGTTCTTC.

In its sample, this clonotype was seen once. A much bigger clone sits one base away, suggesting this may be a read error. The chain has TRBV3-1 and TRBJ1-2, with D tentatively TRBD1 (6 bases). Germline CDR1 reads LGHDT; CDR2 reads YNNKEL (reference sequence). This CDR3 is 14 amino acids long. In nucleotides, the CDR3 is TGTGCCGGCAGCCAAGACAGGCGCTCCTATGGCTACACCTTC. Its protein is CAGSQDRRSYGYTF.

On this clonotype: Being one base from a much bigger clone, this may be a read error. The chain uses TRBV11-3 and TRBJ2-3, with D possibly TRBD1 on 6 matching bases. The CDR3 is 15 residues long. The V end lost 5 bases, the J end lost 2 bases, and 14 bases lay between the germline ends. Germline loops: CDR1 SGHNT, CDR2 YENEEA. CDR3 region: CASSATGTATDTQYF. The CDR3 bases are TGTGCCAGCAGCGCCACAGGGACCGCCACAGATACGCAGTATTTT.

This clonotype has at least ten counts. The gene calls are TRBV5-8 and TRBJ1-6, with no clear D. The CDR3 has 14 amino acids. The V end was cut by 0 bases, the J end by 7 bases, with 8 bases between. Germline loops: CDR1 SGHTS, CDR2 YDEGEE. This chain's CDR3 is CASSLVGGNSPLHF. DNA for the CDR3: TGTGCCAGCAGCTTGGTGGGAGGGAATTCACCCCTCCACTTT.

The chain joins TRBV12-3 or TRBV12-4 to TRBJ1-2; no definite D call. This CDR3 spans 12 amino acids. Deletions cut 3 bases from V and 6 bases from J, with 8 bases between. The CDR3 coding sequence is TGTGCCAGCAGTTTTATGGGCAATGGCTACACCTTC. It encodes CASSFMGNGYTF.

This clonotype has a handful of counts. This chain uses TRBV19 with TRBJ1-1, with D possibly being TRBD1 (5 bases). Germline lookup yields CDR1 LNHDA and CDR2 SQIVND (reference sequence). The CDR3 length is 16 residues. Trimming pared 4 bases from V and 4 bases from J, leaving 19 bases between. This chain's CDR3 is CASSTHEGRGSTEAFF. In DNA, the CDR3 is TGTGCCAGTAGTACCCACGAGGGGCGGGGGAGCACTGAAGCTTTCTTT.

This clonotype occurred many times. V gene TRBV2 combines with J gene TRBJ2-3; D gene ambiguous. The CDR3 totals 14 residues. The germline V gene encodes CDR1 SNHLY and CDR2 FYNNEI. Trimming took off 9 bases at V and 0 bases at J, with 13 bases between the two ends. The chain's CDR3 is CASCLLLSTDTQYF. In DNA, the CDR3 is TGTGCCAGTTGTCTACTCCTTAGCACAGATACGCAGTATTTT.

This clonotype was seen repeatedly, ten times or more. The rearrangement uses TRBV6-5 and TRBJ2-1; D could derive from TRBD1 or TRBD2 (5 bases each). Per the germline V gene, CDR1 is MNHEY and CDR2 is SVGAGI. V was clipped by 6 bases and J by 4 bases, with 16 bases between them. The CDR3 has 15 amino acids. The CDR3 here is CASRRTRELYNEQFF. DNA for the CDR3: TGTGCCAGCAGACGAACCAGGGAGTTGTACAATGAGCAGTTCTTC.

This clonotype was recorded many times. The chain combines TRBV5-4 with TRBJ1-2; no firm D call. This CDR3 region has 14 residues. V dropped 0 bases and J dropped 7 bases, with 13 bases sitting between them. Germline V lookup: CDR1 SGHNT, CDR2 YYREEE (reference sequence). The CDR3: CASSLAVSPRGYTF. For the CDR3, the DNA is TGTGCCAGCAGCTTGGCGGTATCCCCCCGTGGCTACACCTTC.

As regards this clonotype: In this CDR3 the conserved last residue, phenylalanine or tryptophan, is missing, so a read error is likely. The DNA is left out, because the CDR3 cannot be placed on it with certainty; the CDR3 is given as TCRdb lists it. This chain links TRBV20-1 with TRBJ1-2. Germline loops: CDR1 DFQATT, CDR2 SNEGSKA (reference sequence). The CDR3 spans 13 residues, counting both ends. CDR3 in amino acids: CSARGQSSYNSPL.

Many counts were recorded for this clonotype. A much more abundant neighbour one base away suggests this may be a read error. J is TRBJ1-5 and V is TRBV20-1; perhaps TRBD1 as D (6 bases). This CDR3 has 14 residues. The germline CDR1 and CDR2 sequences are DFQATT and SNEGSKA (reference sequence). The CDR3 DNA reads TGCAGTGCTAGTCGGGGGCTTCCGAATCCGCCCCAGCATTTT. Its protein product is CSASRGLPNPPQHF.

This clonotype was found many times. The V call is TRBV5-4, the J call TRBJ2-7; tentatively, D is TRBD1 (6 bases). Germline V gene sequence: CDR1 SGHNT, CDR2 YYREEE (reference sequence). This CDR3 is built from 16 residues. The V gene lost 7 bases and the J gene lost 9 bases, with 29 bases spanning the gap. The CDR3 nucleotides read TGTGCCAGCCCCCCCGGCGGAACAGGGCGATTTTTAGGGCAGTACTTC. It is translated as CASPPGGTGRFLGQYF.

The table lists this clonotype with a few counts. The chain has TRBV6-1 and TRBJ2-4; 8 bases agree with TRBD1. The V and J ends lost 1 base and 7 bases, in that order; junction bases with no gene match: 0. CDR3 length equals 13 residues. CDR1 is MNHNS, CDR2 SASEGT, per germline. In DNA form, the CDR3 reads TGTGCCAGCAGTGAAGGACAGGGGAACATTCAGTACTTC. It is translated as CASSEGQGNIQYF.

The chain employs TRBV6-1 and TRBJ2-2; 7 positions match TRBD1. This CDR3 comprises 13 residues. Germline V CDR1 and CDR2: MNHNS, SASEGT. V shed 7 bases, J shed 6 bases, and the junction held 5 bases outside the gene matches. CDR3 nucleotide sequence: TGTGCCAGCACCCTGACAGGGTCCGGGGAGCTGTTTTTT. Its translation: CASTLTGSGELFF.

Points on this clonotype: This may be a read error: a much more frequent sequence differs by one nucleotide. The rearrangement uses TRBV28 and TRBJ2-7; D is ambiguous. Germline loops: CDR1 MDHEN, CDR2 SYDVKM. CDR3 length equals 13 residues. CDR3 sequence: CASSLTPPYEQCF. The CDR3 DNA follows: TGTGCCAGCAGTTTAACTCCACCCTACGAGCAGTGCTTC.

In the case of this clonotype: A junction end diverges from the germline sequence, so it may reflect a read error. The rearrangement uses TRBV10-3 and TRBJ1-6; no clear D. From germline, CDR1 is ENHRY and CDR2 SYGVKD. The CDR3 is 14 amino acids. The DNA of the CDR3 is TGTGCCATCAGTGAGTCGCCCGGTGAGGCACCCCTCCGCTTT. Its protein product is CAISESPGEAPLRF.

The sample holds a few counts of this clonotype. This may come from a read error, since a much larger clone is one base off. V is TRBV14 and J is TRBJ2-6, with 7 nucleotides matching TRBD1. Germline V gene data show CDR1 as SGHDN and CDR2 as FVKESK. The CDR3 runs 17 residues. CDR3 sequence: CASSITGDGSGATVLTF. The DNA for the CDR3 is TGTGCCAGCAGCATAACAGGGGACGGCTCTGGGGCCACCGTCCTGACTTTC.

This clonotype has only a few counts. A clone one base away is much larger, so this may be a read error. The conserved phenylalanine or tryptophan normally closing the CDR3 is absent here, so this likely arose from a read error. The chain joins TRBV7-8 to TRBJ2-7; D gene uncertain. The CDR3 sequence is 14 residues long. V gave up 2 bases and J gave up 5 bases, with 13 bases separating them. Germline-derived CDR1 and CDR2 are SGHVS and FQNEAQ. The CDR3 is CASSLTHLSHEQYL. In DNA, the CDR3 is TGTGCCAGCAGCTTAACCCACTTGTCCCACGAGCAGTACCTC.

This clonotype was counted many times. The chain joins TRBV6-5 to TRBJ1-2; D perhaps matches TRBD1 (5 bases). The CDR3 sequence is 13 residues long. Germline V gene data show CDR1 as MNHEY and CDR2 as SVGAGI. With 6 bases removed from V and 0 bases from J, the gap between germline ends came to 8 bases. CDR3: CASSPGANYGYTF. The CDR3 DNA reads TGTGCCAGCAGCCCGGGGGCTAACTATGGCTACACCTTC.

This clonotype occurred many times. This rearrangement joins TRBV19 to TRBJ2-3; 8 bases agree with TRBD1. The CDR3 extends over 14 amino acids. The J segment lost 0 bases and the V segment lost 10 bases, leaving 6 bases of the junction unmatched. Per germline, CDR1 LNHDA and CDR2 SQIVND (reference sequence). DNA for the CDR3: TGTGCCACCGGGACAGGCCCCAGCACAGATACGCAGTATTTT. It codes for CATGTGPSTDTQYF.